This entry describes one T cell receptor beta chain. This clonotype was recorded at least ten times. No antigen is known for it. Base qualities are not at hand, and no much larger clone is one base apart. The germline V gene supplies CDR1 KGHSH and CDR2 LQKENI. Deletion took 6 bases off V and 5 bases off J, with a span of 16 bases between the germline ends. The CDR3 holds 14 amino acids from the cysteine to the phenylalanine. The entry retains the CDR3 DNA only, 42 bases that are in frame from base 1. This entry belongs to a study of T-cell memory formation after mild COVID-19 (dated by TCRdb to the early 2020s). Study-wide context: TCR sequence clusters from the two donors were largely donor specific. In two donors, T-cell clones that expanded and contracted after mild COVID-19 were followed by sequencing TCRalpha and TCRbeta repertoires longitudinally. Two young, previously healthy adult volunteers, one female and one male, were included in the cohort. What the research found in general, with its limitations: Some responding clones were found in pre-infection memory, which suggests that pre-existing cross-reactive memory T cells took part in the SARS-CoV-2 response. The study covered only a couple of mild cases, and larger cohorts including severe cases with pre-infection samples were considered necessary. Clones contracting from day 15 to 85 had balanced CD4/CD8 phenotypes, while a second wave expanding from day 15 to 37 was biased towards CD4+. Whether the second-wave clones peaking on day 37 were SARS-CoV-2 specific was not confirmed. Contracting CD4+ clones were located mainly in the CM and EM memory subsets, whereas CD8+ clones were found to be enriched in EMRA.

Ficoll-Paque density gradient centrifugation was the method used to isolate PBMCs. Instrument used: Illumina NovaSeq 6000. TCRalpha and TCRbeta cDNA libraries were built by 5'RACE with constant-segment primers, adding sample barcodes and unique molecular identifiers. Trizol reagent was used to extract RNA from every sample. Libraries were amplified in two PCR steps, with a second sample barcode and Illumina TruSeq adapters added in the second step. The libraries were sequenced on an Illumina NovaSeq using 2 x 150 bp paired-end reads. The authors processed their data as follows. The reads were demultiplexed and collapsed into UMI-guided consensus sequences using migec v1.2.7. Using mixcr v2.1.11, the UMI consensuses were aligned to TRA and TRB V and J templates and assembled into clonotypes. Clonotypes were classified as expanded or contracted when called significant by both edgeR and NoisET, with noise models trained on biological replicates. For edgeR calls, the cutoffs were a false discovery rate-adjusted p below 0.01 and a log2 fold-change threshold of 1. As an exploratory analysis of dynamics, PCA with hierarchical clustering was applied to max-normalized trajectories of the 1000 most abundant clonotypes. The CD4 or CD8 phenotype of responding clones was assigned using the separately sequenced CD4+ and CD8+ repertoires. TCRdb itself trimmed the public reads at Q25 with fastp, ran MiXCR and retained productive beta chains. Here each entry gathers all rows of one CDR3 protein and keeps the most common genes and DNA. The V and J calls come from TCRdb's annotation, not from the publication. The sample data list 200,000 to 250,000 distinct CDR3 sequences, and more than 8% of these were observed just once. The ten biggest clones cover around 23% of the sample.

The sequence is built from TRBV18 and TRBJ2-5; 6 matching bases give a weak D call of TRBD2. The source is a man between 18 and 35 years old who had mild COVID-19 (a few samples of this study predate the infection). The sample titles of this study are shuffled in the database, so cell type and time point are left out; the donor was told from shared clones. The sequencing sample was made of PBMCs or a T cell subset sorted from them (not recorded which). The DNA sequence follows: TGTGCCAGCTCCCGCCAGGGAGGAGTTGAGACCCAGTACTTC. This is translated as CASSRQGGVETQYF.